This is a list of T cell receptor beta chains from one sample in a study of blood T cells in healthy people across ages. Each CDR3 protein is one row after TCRdb ran MiXCR on the 5' RACE reads. Counted here are roughly 800,000 distinct CDR3 sequences, about 53% occurring once; the ten biggest clones make up about two fifths. Sequencing used blood. These receptors all come from an elderly man in good health. The CDR3 runs from the conserved cysteine through the conserved F or W. Fields, in order: J gene, D gene, clone size, V gene, CDR3 protein, CDR3 DNA. D genes are given only for firm matches. Expanded clones get a size class; other rows say once, few or many, or leave the size out.

J: TRBJ2-7; D: TRBD2; size: NA; V: TRBV27; CDR3: CASSLGLAGGGYNEQYF; DNA: TGTGCCAGCAGTTTAGGGCTAGCGGGAGGGGGATACAATGAGCAGTACTTC
J: TRBJ2-5; D: NA; size: once; V: TRBV5-1; CDR3: CASSSGAAGETQYF; DNA: TGCGCCAGCAGCTCGGGCGCGGCAGGAGAGACCCAGTACTTC
J: TRBJ2-5; D: TRBD2; size: NA; V: TRBV3-1; CDR3: CASSQLAGPQETQYF; DNA: TGTGCCAGCAGCCAACTAGCGGGCCCCCAAGAGACCCAGTACTTC
J: TRBJ2-5; D: NA; size: NA; V: TRBV29-1; CDR3: CSVGDGVETQYF; DNA: TGCAGCGTGGGGGACGGGGTGGAGACCCAGTACTTC
J: TRBJ2-1; D: TRBD2; size: NA; V: TRBV20-1; CDR3: CSARPQGGLGEQFF; DNA: TGCAGTGCCCGGCCTCAGGGAGGGTTGGGTGAGCAGTTCTTC
J: TRBJ2-3; D: TRBD2; size: NA; V: TRBV24-1; CDR3: CATSDQGYGLAGAPSQYF; DNA: TGTGCCACCAGTGATCAAGGATACGGACTAGCGGGAGCCCCATCCCAGTATTTT
J: TRBJ2-3; D: NA; size: NA; V: TRBV27; CDR3: CASSLAGPTPDTQYF; DNA: TGTGCCAGCAGTTTAGCGGGACCTACCCCGGATACGCAGTATTTT
J: TRBJ2-7; D: NA; size: NA; V: TRBV6-5; CDR3: CASGRGRSSHEQYF; DNA: TGTGCCAGTGGGAGAGGGAGAAGTTCCCACGAGCAGTACTTC
J: TRBJ2-1; D: NA; size: NA; V: TRBV20-1; CDR3: CSHQSSGEEQFF; DNA: TGCAGTCATCAGAGTTCGGGGGAGGAGCAGTTCTTC
J: TRBJ2-7; D: NA; size: NA; V: TRBV2; CDR3: CASSGGQFPYEQYF; DNA: TGTGCCAGCAGTGGAGGACAGTTCCCCTACGAGCAGTACTTC
J: TRBJ2-7; D: NA; size: NA; V: TRBV7-8; CDR3: CASSLAVRVYEQYF; DNA: TGTGCCAGCAGCTTAGCAGTACGGGTCTACGAGCAGTACTTC